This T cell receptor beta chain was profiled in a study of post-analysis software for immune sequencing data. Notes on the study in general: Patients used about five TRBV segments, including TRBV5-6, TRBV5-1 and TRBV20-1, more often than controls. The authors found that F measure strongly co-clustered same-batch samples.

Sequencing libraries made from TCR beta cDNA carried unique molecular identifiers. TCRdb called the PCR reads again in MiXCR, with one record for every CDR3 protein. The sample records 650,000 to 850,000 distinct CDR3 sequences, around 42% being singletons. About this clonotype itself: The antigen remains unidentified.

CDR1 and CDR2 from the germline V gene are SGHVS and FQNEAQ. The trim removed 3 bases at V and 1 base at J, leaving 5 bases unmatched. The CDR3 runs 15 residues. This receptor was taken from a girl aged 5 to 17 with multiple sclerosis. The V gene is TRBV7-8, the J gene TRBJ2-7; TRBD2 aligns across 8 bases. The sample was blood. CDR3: CASSFRREASYEQYF. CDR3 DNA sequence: TGTGCCAGCAGCTTCCGGCGGGAGGCTTCCTACGAGCAGTACTTC.